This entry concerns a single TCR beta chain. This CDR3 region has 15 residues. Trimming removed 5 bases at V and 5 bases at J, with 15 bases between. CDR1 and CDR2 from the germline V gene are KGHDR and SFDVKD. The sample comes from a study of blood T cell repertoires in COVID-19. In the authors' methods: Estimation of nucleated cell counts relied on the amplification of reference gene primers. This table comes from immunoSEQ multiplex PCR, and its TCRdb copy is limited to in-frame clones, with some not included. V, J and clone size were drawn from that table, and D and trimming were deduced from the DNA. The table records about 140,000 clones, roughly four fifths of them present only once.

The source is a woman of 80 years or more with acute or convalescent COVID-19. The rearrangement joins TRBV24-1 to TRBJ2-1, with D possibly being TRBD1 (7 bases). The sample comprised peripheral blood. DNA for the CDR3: TGTGCCACCAGTGCCGGGGGACAGTCCCACAATGAGCAGTTCTTC. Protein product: CATSAGGQSHNEQFF.